The 28 T cell receptor beta chains presented below share a single source sample, sequenced in a study of blood T cell repertoires in COVID-19 (TCRdb year 2020). Library prep was done by the immunoSEQ multiplex PCR assay. TCRdb mirrors the immuneACCESS table, restricted to in-frame sequences. Some clones are absent from its copies; in checked studies, under half trace to an unresolved V gene, and the reason for the others is unknown. For this sample the table gives about 220,000 clones, of which roughly 80% were detected only once. The biggest ten clones account for approximately 5% of the sample. Sequencing input: PBMCs or T cells enriched from blood (not recorded which). These receptors originate from a woman aged 45 to 65 who had been exposed to COVID-19.

The rearrangement joins TRBV10-3 to TRBJ1-1, with 8 bases that match TRBD1. The CDR3 covers 13 residues. V lost 3 bases and J lost 7; bases outside the gene matches: 4. Germline V gene data show CDR1 as ENHRY and CDR2 as SYGVKD. CDR3 DNA sequence: TGTGCCATCAGTGACCCGGGGACAGGTGAAGCTTTCTTT. It yields the protein CAISDPGTGEAFF.

Here the CDR3 reads CASSPRPGMNTEAFF. CDR3 DNA: TGTGCCAGCAGCCCACGGCCCGGGATGAACACTGAAGCTTTCTTT. The chain has TRBV11-2 and TRBJ1-1; D gene ambiguous. CDR1 and CDR2 (germline): SGHAT, FQNNGV. This CDR3 is built from 15 residues. Trimming pared 5 bases from V and 0 bases from J, leaving 13 bases between.

This chain connects TRBV11-3 to TRBJ2-1, with D possibly TRBD2 on 6 matching bases. V was shortened by 6 bases and J by 2 bases, with 17 bases between the two germline ends. This CDR3 region has 16 residues. Germline CDR1 reads SGHNT; CDR2 reads YENEEA. The CDR3 reads CASSTIASAPYNEQFF. The CDR3 DNA follows: TGTGCCAGCAGTACAATAGCTAGCGCCCCCTACAATGAGCAGTTCTTC.

In DNA, the CDR3 is TGTGCCAGCAGTTTTGCCGGGACAGGGGTAAATCCCCAGCATTTT. Amino acids: CASSFAGTGVNPQHF. The rearrangement links TRBV6-2 or TRBV6-3 to TRBJ1-5; 10 bases map to TRBD1. In germline, CDR1 is MNHEY, CDR2 SVGEGT. After removal of 4 bases from V and 10 bases from J, the junction contained 10 bases not matched to a gene. The length of the CDR3 is 15 residues.

The chain uses TRBV5-1 and TRBJ1-6; possibly TRBD1 for D (6 bases). The CDR3 extends over 16 amino acids. The germline CDR1 and CDR2 sequences are SGHRS and YFSETQ. V shed 2 bases and J shed 4 bases, with 13 bases lying between them. The CDR3 coding sequence is TGCGCCAGCAGCTTCGGGGGGCTTTCATATAATTCACCCCTCCACTTT. It is translated as CASSFGGLSYNSPLHF.

The chain carries TRBV10-3 and TRBJ1-1, with 7 bases that match TRBD1. Germline V gene data show CDR1 as ENHRY and CDR2 as SYGVKD. This CDR3 is built from 13 residues. The trim removed 10 bases at V and 6 bases at J, leaving 11 bases unmatched. The CDR3 reads CATYRVGGSEAFF. The CDR3 DNA sequence: TGTGCCACCTACAGGGTAGGGGGCTCTGAAGCTTTCTTT.

J is TRBJ1-1 and V is TRBV19; 8 positions agree with TRBD1. After removal of 8 bases from V and 11 bases from J, the junction contained 10 bases not matched to a gene. CDR3 length: 12 residues. The germline CDR1 and CDR2 sequences are LNHDA and SQIVND (reference sequence). Written as DNA, the CDR3 is TGTGCCAGTCATGACAGGGGAAGTCGCGCTTTCTTT. It encodes CASHDRGSRAFF.

The V call is TRBV23-1, the J call TRBJ1-4; tentative D call: TRBD1 (5 bases). TRBV23-1 falls under the ORF class, with uncertain function. The length of the CDR3 is 15 residues. Trimming took 0 bases from V and 6 from J, leaving 11 bases between them. CDR3 in amino acids: CASSQSGRGDEKLFF. The CDR3 nucleotides are TGCGCCAGCAGTCAATCGGGACGGGGGGATGAAAAACTGTTTTTT.

The chain combines TRBV28 with TRBJ1-1, with D maybe TRBD1 (5 bases). The V gene's germline CDR1 is MDHEN and CDR2 SYDVKM. The CDR3 loop spans 15 amino acids. V gave up 2 bases and J gave up 3 bases, with 13 bases separating them. CDR3 nucleotide sequence: TGTGCCAGCAGTTTACAAATCCGGGGGTACACTGAAGCTTTCTTT. Its translation is CASSLQIRGYTEAFF.

J is TRBJ2-1 and V is TRBV6-2 or TRBV6-3, with D perhaps TRBD2 (6 bases). Trimming shortened V by 5 bases and J by 8 bases, and 16 bases separated the two germline ends. CDR1 MNHEY and CDR2 SVGEGT come from the germline V gene. The CDR3 contains 14 residues. CDR3: CASSRTGGMDEQFF. The CDR3 DNA reads as TGTGCCAGCAGTCGGACTGGGGGGATGGATGAGCAGTTCTTC.

The chain carries TRBV6-4 and TRBJ2-1; D may be TRBD2 (5 bases). Germline V gene sequence: CDR1 MRHNA, CDR2 SNTAGT. V was pared by 0 bases and J by 2 bases, with 8 bases between. The CDR3 is 15 amino acids. CDR3 DNA sequence: TGTGCCAGCAGTGACTCCAGCGGAGCCTACAATGAGCAGTTCTTC. This codes for CASSDSSGAYNEQFF.

This clone showed up just a few times. This rearrangement joins TRBV4-3 to TRBJ1-2; 10 nucleotides match TRBD1. CDR1 LGHNA and CDR2 YSLEER come from the germline V gene. The V gene end was trimmed by 0 bases and the J gene end by 6 bases; junction bases not matched to a gene: 4. The CDR3 has 15 residues. CDR3 nucleotide sequence: TGCGCCAGCAGCCAAGATGGGGGGACAGGGGATGGCTACACCTTC. It translates to CASSQDGGTGDGYTF.

The V call is TRBV7-9, the J call TRBJ1-2, with D possibly TRBD1 on 6 matching bases. V was pared by 1 base and J by 4 bases, with 16 bases between. CDR1 SEHNR and CDR2 FQNEAQ come from the germline V gene (reference sequence). This CDR3 is 16 amino acids long. Written as DNA, the CDR3 is TGTGCCAGCAGCTTAGAGGGGGTGCGGCCTTCCTATGGCTACACCTTC. It specifies CASSLEGVRPSYGYTF.

The rearrangement uses TRBV7-2 and TRBJ1-3; 7 positions match TRBD1. The CDR3 loop spans 15 amino acids. V lost 5 bases to trimming and J lost 3 bases; unmatched junction nucleotides: 7. Germline-derived CDR1 and CDR2 are SGHTA and FQGNSA. The CDR3 sequence: CASSPGQMRGNTIYF. Written as DNA, the CDR3 is TGTGCCAGCAGCCCGGGACAGATGCGTGGAAACACCATATATTTT.

CDR3 sequence reads: CASSWGSGDTAFF. The CDR3, as DNA: TGTGCCAGCAGTTGGGGGTCAGGGGATACGGCTTTCTTT. The rearrangement uses TRBV12-3 or TRBV12-4 and TRBJ1-1; TRBD1 might be the D (6 bases). This CDR3 region has 13 residues. V was pared by 4 bases and J by 11 bases, with 17 bases between.

V is TRBV28 and J is TRBJ2-3; possible D gene TRBD1, 5 bases. The germline V and J ends were trimmed by 5 bases and 2 bases, with 8 bases remaining between them. The germline V gene has CDR1 MDHEN and CDR2 SYDVKM. The CDR3 extends over 13 amino acids. For the CDR3, the DNA is TGTGCCAGCAGTCGACAGCTCACAGATACGCAGTATTTT. Amino acids: CASSRQLTDTQYF. The whole variable domain, filled in from reference TRBV28 and TRBJ2-3, reads DVKVTQSSRYLVKRTGEKVFLECVQDMDHENMFWYRQDPGLGLRLIYFSYDVKMKEKGDIPEGYSVSREKKERFSLILESASTNQTSMYLCASSRQLTDTQYFGPGTRLTVL.

This clone turned up a few times. This chain connects TRBV5-1 to TRBJ1-4; unclear D gene. Germline CDR1 and CDR2: SGHRS and YFSETQ. There are 14 residues in the CDR3. V shed 2 bases and J shed 8 bases, with 13 bases lying between them. For the CDR3, the DNA is TGCGCCAGCAGCTTCCGAGGAAGTCGGGAAAAACTGTTTTTT. Protein: CASSFRGSREKLFF.

The CDR3 sequence is CATSAGTGGWNTEAFF. The CDR3, as DNA: TGTGCCACCAGTGCCGGGACAGGGGGATGGAACACTGAAGCTTTCTTT. This chain links TRBV24-1 with TRBJ1-1; 11 nucleotides line up with TRBD1. CDR3 size: 16 residues. Per the germline V gene, CDR1 is KGHDR and CDR2 is SFDVKD. Unmatched junction bases numbered 5, after V lost 5 bases and J lost 1 base.

The V call is TRBV10-2, the J call TRBJ1-1; D unclear. Germline CDR1 and CDR2: WSHSY and SAAADI. CDR3 length: 14 residues. The V and J ends lost 2 bases and 2 bases respectively, with 9 bases between them. CDR3 bases: TGCGCCAGCAGTGAGAATTTCATCAACACTGAAGCTTTCTTT. Amino acids: CASSENFINTEAFF.

The V call is TRBV3-1 (or the pseudogene TRBV3-2), the J call TRBJ1-1; a possible D gene is TRBD1 (6 bases). Germline CDR1 and CDR2: LGHDT and YNNKEL (reference sequence). The CDR3 has 15 amino acids. Between the trimmed V and J ends, which lost 3 bases and 5 bases, there was a span of 16 bases. This CDR3 reads CASSHLTGSGTEAFF. The CDR3 region has the DNA TGTGCCAGCAGCCATCTGACAGGCTCGGGGACTGAAGCTTTCTTT.

The V and J genes are TRBV15 and TRBJ1-2; D gene unclear. Germline-derived CDR1 and CDR2 are LNHNV and YYDKDF (reference sequence). Trimming removed 0 bases from V and 2 bases from J, with 10 bases in between. This CDR3 is built from 15 residues. Written as DNA, the CDR3 is TGTGCCACCAGCAGAGATGTCGGTGCAAACTATGGCTACACCTTC. It is translated as CATSRDVGANYGYTF. The full variable domain, in which reference TRBV15 and TRBJ1-2 provide the parts outside the CDR3, is DAMVIQNPRYQVTQFGKPVTLSCSQTLNHNVMYWYQQKSSQAPKLLFHYYDKDFNNEADTPDNFQSRRPNTSFCFLDIRSPGLGDTAMYLCATSRDVGANYGYTFGSGTRLTVV.

This clone is medium-sized within its sample. The V call is TRBV6-5, the J call TRBJ1-2; 8 bases are shared with TRBD1. The CDR3 contains 13 residues. Germline loops: CDR1 MNHEY, CDR2 SVGAGI. With 9 bases clipped from V and 8 bases from J, the junction kept 11 bases outside the gene matches. CDR3 sequence: CASSTGRGQGYTF. In DNA, the CDR3 is TGTGCCAGTTCAACAGGCAGGGGGCAGGGCTACACCTTC.

The CDR3 coding sequence is TGCGCCAGTCGGGCCCCGGGACAGAACACTGAAGCTTTCTTT. This encodes CASRAPGQNTEAFF. The rearrangement joins TRBV5-1 to TRBJ1-1, with D tentatively TRBD1 (6 bases). The germline CDR1 and CDR2 sequences are SGHRS and YFSETQ. The CDR3 loop spans 14 amino acids. Trimming shortened V by 8 bases and J by 1 base, and 15 bases separated the two germline ends.

In this sample, this clone turned up a few times. CDR3 region: CASSRSGPEGDTQYF. The CDR3 DNA reads TGTGCCAGCAGCCGTAGCGGACCCGAAGGGGATACGCAGTATTTT. The chain has TRBV28 and TRBJ2-3; weak D call: TRBD2 (6 bases). This CDR3 is 15 amino acids long. The ends were cut back, 6 bases at V and 6 bases at J, with 19 bases in the middle. Germline CDR1 MDHEN, CDR2 SYDVKM.

This chain links TRBV6-5 with TRBJ1-2; TRBD1 is a possible D gene (5 bases). Germline lookup yields CDR1 MNHEY and CDR2 SVGAGI. Trimming left V 6 bases short and J 5 bases short, with 13 bases between. This CDR3 has 13 amino acids. The CDR3, as DNA: TGTGCCAGCAGCCCACAGGTACCTTATGGCTACACCTTC. Translated, it gives CASSPQVPYGYTF.

This rearrangement joins TRBV19 to TRBJ2-7, with D uncertain. The germline gives CDR1 LNHDA, CDR2 SQIVND (reference sequence). The CDR3 extends over 15 amino acids. Trimming cost V 10 bases and J 2 bases, with 21 bases left between them. The CDR3 DNA reads as TGTGCCACCTCCCTTCGGTCAGCGCCCGCCTACGAGCAGTACTTC. Translating gives CATSLRSAPAYEQYF.

The gene calls are TRBV28 and TRBJ1-6; no clear D. V lost 3 bases, J lost 0 bases, and 9 bases lay in between. This CDR3 has 16 residues. Germline V lookup: CDR1 MDHEN, CDR2 SYDVKM. The CDR3 nucleotides are TGTGCCAGCAGTTTGTTGGGGAGCTCCTATAATTCACCCCTCCACTTT. It codes for CASSLLGSSYNSPLHF.

This rearrangement joins TRBV3-1 (or the pseudogene TRBV3-2) to TRBJ2-3; 8 positions match TRBD2. The CDR3 sequence is 15 residues long. Trimming cost V 7 bases and J 6 bases; bases outside gene matches: 12. Germline CDR1 is LGHDT and CDR2 is YNNKEL (reference sequence). CDR3 in amino acids: CASNDLGGARDTQYF. DNA of the CDR3: TGTGCCAGCAACGACCTCGGGGGGGCAAGGGATACGCAGTATTTT.